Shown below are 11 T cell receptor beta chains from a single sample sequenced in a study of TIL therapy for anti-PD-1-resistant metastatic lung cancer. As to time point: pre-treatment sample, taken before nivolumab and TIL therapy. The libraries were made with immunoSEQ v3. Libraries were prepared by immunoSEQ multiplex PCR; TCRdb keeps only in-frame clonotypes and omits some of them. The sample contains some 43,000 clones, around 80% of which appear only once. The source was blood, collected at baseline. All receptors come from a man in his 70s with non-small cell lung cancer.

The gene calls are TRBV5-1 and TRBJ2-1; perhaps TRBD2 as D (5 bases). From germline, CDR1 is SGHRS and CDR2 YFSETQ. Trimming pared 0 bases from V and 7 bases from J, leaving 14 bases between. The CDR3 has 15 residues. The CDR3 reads CASSLVGGRGNEQFF. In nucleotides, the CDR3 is TGCGCCAGCAGCTTGGTGGGCGGGCGCGGGAATGAGCAGTTCTTC.

The CDR3 nucleotides read TGTGCCAGCAGCTTAGGGACAGGGTCTAACTATGGCTACACCTTC. Translating it yields CASSLGTGSNYGYTF. The chain employs TRBV7-8 and TRBJ1-2; the match to TRBD1 covers 8 bases. V lost 1 base to trimming and J lost 0 bases; unmatched junction nucleotides: 1. From germline, CDR1 is SGHVS and CDR2 FQNEAQ. This CDR3 is 15 amino acids long.

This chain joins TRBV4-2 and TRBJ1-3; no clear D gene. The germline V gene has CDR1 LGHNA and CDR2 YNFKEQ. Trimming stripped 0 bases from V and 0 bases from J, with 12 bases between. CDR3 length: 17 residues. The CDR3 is CASSQDRRSSSGNTIYF. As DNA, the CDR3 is TGTGCCAGCAGCCAAGATCGACGTTCTAGCTCTGGAAACACCATATATTTT.

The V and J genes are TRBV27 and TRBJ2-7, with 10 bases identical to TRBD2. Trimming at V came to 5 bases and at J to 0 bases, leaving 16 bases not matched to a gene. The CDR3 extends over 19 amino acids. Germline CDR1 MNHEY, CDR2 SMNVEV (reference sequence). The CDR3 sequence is CASSPILEPSGRRSYEQYF. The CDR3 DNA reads TGTGCCAGCAGTCCAATCCTCGAGCCTAGCGGGAGACGCTCCTACGAGCAGTACTTC.

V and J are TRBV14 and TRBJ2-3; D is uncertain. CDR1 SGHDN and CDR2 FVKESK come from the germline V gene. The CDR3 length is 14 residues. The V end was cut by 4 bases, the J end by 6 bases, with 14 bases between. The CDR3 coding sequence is TGTGCCAGCAGCCCGTACTTATCTTCTGATACGCAGTATTTT. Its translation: CASSPYLSSDTQYF.

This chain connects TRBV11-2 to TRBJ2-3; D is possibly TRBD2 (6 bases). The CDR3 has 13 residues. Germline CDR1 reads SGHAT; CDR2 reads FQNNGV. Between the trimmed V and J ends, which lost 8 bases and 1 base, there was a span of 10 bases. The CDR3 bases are TGTGCCAGCTGGGGCGGGGGCACAGATACGCAGTATTTT. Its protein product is CASWGGGTDTQYF.

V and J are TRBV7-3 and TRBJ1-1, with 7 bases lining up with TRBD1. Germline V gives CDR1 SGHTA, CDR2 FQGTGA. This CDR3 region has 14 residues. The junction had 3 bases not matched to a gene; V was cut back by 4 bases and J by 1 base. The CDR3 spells CASSSGGPNTEAFF. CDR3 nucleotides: TGTGCCAGCAGCTCAGGGGGACCGAACACTGAAGCTTTCTTT.

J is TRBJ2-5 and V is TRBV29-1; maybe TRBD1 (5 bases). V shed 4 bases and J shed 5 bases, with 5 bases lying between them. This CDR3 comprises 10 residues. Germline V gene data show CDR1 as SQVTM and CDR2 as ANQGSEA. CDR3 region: CSVGQETQYF. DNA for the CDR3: TGCAGCGTTGGACAGGAGACCCAGTACTTC. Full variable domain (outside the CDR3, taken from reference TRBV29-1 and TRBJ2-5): SAVISQKPSRDICQRGTSLTIQCQVDSQVTMMFWYRQQPGQSLTLIATANQGSEATYESGFVIDKFPISRPNLTFSTLTVSNMSPEDSSIYLCSVGQETQYFGPGTRLLVL.

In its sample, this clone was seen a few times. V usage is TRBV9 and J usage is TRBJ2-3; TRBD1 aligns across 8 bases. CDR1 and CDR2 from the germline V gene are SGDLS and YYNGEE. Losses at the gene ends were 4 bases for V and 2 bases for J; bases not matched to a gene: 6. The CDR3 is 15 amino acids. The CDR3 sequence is CASSSGTGLTDTQYF. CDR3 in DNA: TGTGCCAGCAGCTCCGGGACAGGCCTCACAGATACGCAGTATTTT.

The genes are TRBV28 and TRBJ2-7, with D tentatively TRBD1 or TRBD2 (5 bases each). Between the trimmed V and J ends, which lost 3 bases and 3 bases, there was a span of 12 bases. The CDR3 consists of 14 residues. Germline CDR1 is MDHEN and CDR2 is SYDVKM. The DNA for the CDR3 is TGTGCCAGCAGTTTGGGGACCAAGGGCTACGAGCAGTACTTC. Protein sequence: CASSLGTKGYEQYF.

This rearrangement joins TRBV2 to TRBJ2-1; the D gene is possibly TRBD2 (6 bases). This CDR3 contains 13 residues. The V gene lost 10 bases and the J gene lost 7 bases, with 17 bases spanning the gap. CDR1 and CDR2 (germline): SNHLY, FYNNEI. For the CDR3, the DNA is TGTGCCACCTCGTGGGGGGAGTGGAATGAGCAGTTCTTC. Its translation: CATSWGEWNEQFF.